These T cell receptor beta chains were read from a single sample in a study of cytomegalovirus exposure and HLA in healthy donors. Repertoires were generated with immunoSEQ multiplex PCR, while TCRdb's copy carries only in-frame clones and drops some. The sample includes about 82,000 clones, 74% of them seen just once. The sample taken for sequencing was PBMCs. Source of these receptors: a man aged 25 to 40 in good health and CMV-seropositive. Each CDR3 is given with its conserved first and last residue. Each record gives: CDR3 length, V gene, D gene, clone size, J gene, CDR3 protein, CDR3 DNA. The D gene is left open where the match is weak. Not all rows give a size; the values are once, few, many and, for expanded clones, a class.

cdr3_length: 16
v_call: TRBV5-1
d_call: TRBD1
clone_size: many
j_call: TRBJ2-2
cdr3_aa: CASNPRTGGASGELFF
cdr3_nt: TGCGCCAGCAATCCTCGGACAGGGGGCGCTTCCGGGGAGCTGTTTTTT

cdr3_length: 16
v_call: TRBV9
d_call: TRBD2
clone_size: NA
j_call: TRBJ2-3
cdr3_aa: CASNTGGGGRADTQYF
cdr3_nt: TGTGCCAGCAACACAGGTGGCGGGGGGAGGGCAGATACGCAGTATTTT

cdr3_length: 15
v_call: TRBV9
d_call: TRBD1
clone_size: NA
j_call: TRBJ1-1
cdr3_aa: CASSLETGLNTEAFF
cdr3_nt: TGTGCCAGCAGCTTGGAGACAGGGCTTAACACTGAAGCTTTCTTT

cdr3_length: 15
v_call: TRBV10-3
d_call: TRBD1
clone_size: NA
j_call: TRBJ1-1
cdr3_aa: CAISGDRELDTEAFF
cdr3_nt: TGTGCCATCAGTGGTGACAGGGAACTTGACACTGAAGCTTTCTTT

cdr3_length: 14
v_call: TRBV28
d_call: NA
clone_size: NA
j_call: TRBJ1-6
cdr3_aa: CASSPPSRGSPLHF
cdr3_nt: TGTGCCAGCAGTCCCCCCAGTCGGGGATCACCCCTCCACTTT

cdr3_length: 13
v_call: TRBV19
d_call: NA
clone_size: NA
j_call: TRBJ2-5
cdr3_aa: CASSLQTQETQYF
cdr3_nt: TGTGCCAGTAGTCTGCAAACTCAAGAGACCCAGTACTTC

cdr3_length: 13
v_call: TRBV6-1
d_call: TRBD1
clone_size: NA
j_call: TRBJ2-7
cdr3_aa: CASNRGASLEQYF
cdr3_nt: TGTGCCAGCAACAGGGGGGCGTCTCTCGAGCAGTACTTC

cdr3_length: 15
v_call: TRBV11-2
d_call: TRBD2
clone_size: NA
j_call: TRBJ2-5
cdr3_aa: CASSFLREAGETQYF
cdr3_nt: TGTGCCAGCAGCTTCCTACGGGAGGCCGGGGAGACCCAGTACTTC

cdr3_length: 16
v_call: TRBV28
d_call: TRBD1
clone_size: NA
j_call: TRBJ1-5
cdr3_aa: CASSFPGGQGDQPQHF
cdr3_nt: TGTGCCAGCAGTTTTCCCGGCGGACAGGGTGATCAGCCCCAGCATTTT

cdr3_length: 16
v_call: TRBV28
d_call: TRBD1
clone_size: NA
j_call: TRBJ1-2
cdr3_aa: CASRDPTGALKDGYTF
cdr3_nt: TGTGCCAGTAGGGACCCGACAGGGGCGCTCAAGGATGGCTACACCTTC

cdr3_length: 14
v_call: TRBV2
d_call: TRBD1
clone_size: NA
j_call: TRBJ1-4
cdr3_aa: CASMRDSRNEKLFF
cdr3_nt: TGTGCCAGCATGAGGGACAGTAGAAATGAAAAACTGTTTTTT

cdr3_length: 15
v_call: TRBV5-6
d_call: NA
clone_size: few
j_call: TRBJ2-7
cdr3_aa: CASSPGTPPRNEQYF
cdr3_nt: TGTGCCAGCAGCCCAGGGACACCTCCTCGGAACGAGCAGTACTTC

cdr3_length: 14
v_call: TRBV7-3
d_call: NA
clone_size: NA
j_call: TRBJ2-5
cdr3_aa: CASSLGGGGETQYF
cdr3_nt: TGTGCCAGCAGCTTAGGAGGGGGGGGAGAGACCCAGTACTTC

cdr3_length: 15
v_call: TRBV25-1
d_call: NA
clone_size: NA
j_call: TRBJ2-5
cdr3_aa: CASSDPGTNQETQYF
cdr3_nt: TGTGCCAGCAGTGACCCCGGGACAAACCAAGAGACCCAGTACTTC

cdr3_length: 12
v_call: TRBV4-1
d_call: NA
clone_size: NA
j_call: TRBJ2-1
cdr3_aa: CASSLNEGEQFF
cdr3_nt: TGCGCCAGCAGCCTAAATGAGGGTGAGCAGTTCTTC

cdr3_length: 14
v_call: TRBV2
d_call: TRBD1
clone_size: NA
j_call: TRBJ1-1
cdr3_aa: CASQKTGWGTEAFF
cdr3_nt: TGTGCCAGCCAAAAGACAGGGTGGGGCACTGAAGCTTTCTTT

cdr3_length: 14
v_call: TRBV6-5
d_call: TRBD1
clone_size: once
j_call: TRBJ1-3
cdr3_aa: CASRKGQSTNTIYF
cdr3_nt: TGTGCCAGCAGAAAGGGACAGAGTACAAACACCATATATTTT

cdr3_length: 13
v_call: TRBV27
d_call: NA
clone_size: NA
j_call: TRBJ1-3
cdr3_aa: CASSLGVGGTIYF
cdr3_nt: TGTGCCAGCAGTTTAGGGGTGGGGGGCACCATATATTTT

cdr3_length: 16
v_call: TRBV5-1
d_call: TRBD1
clone_size: NA
j_call: TRBJ2-4
cdr3_aa: CASSSRNRGAKNIQYF
cdr3_nt: TGCGCCAGCAGCTCCCGGAACAGGGGGGCCAAAAACATTCAGTACTTC

cdr3_length: 14
v_call: TRBV5-1
d_call: NA
clone_size: NA
j_call: TRBJ1-5
cdr3_aa: CASAEFPGNQPQHF
cdr3_nt: TGCGCCAGCGCTGAGTTCCCGGGCAATCAGCCCCAGCATTTT

cdr3_length: 12
v_call: TRBV25-1
d_call: TRBD1
clone_size: NA
j_call: TRBJ1-1
cdr3_aa: CASSDTGGSAFF
cdr3_nt: TGTGCCAGCAGTGATACAGGGGGGTCGGCTTTCTTT

cdr3_length: 14
v_call: TRBV6-5
d_call: NA
clone_size: NA
j_call: TRBJ1-2
cdr3_aa: CASSYSGVHYGYTF
cdr3_nt: TGTGCCAGCAGTTACTCCGGGGTTCACTATGGCTACACCTTC

cdr3_length: 17
v_call: TRBV13
d_call: NA
clone_size: few
j_call: TRBJ2-7
cdr3_aa: CASSLGLFGGTRYEQYF
cdr3_nt: TGTGCCAGCAGCTTAGGCCTTTTCGGGGGAACTCGATACGAGCAGTACTTC

cdr3_length: 15
v_call: TRBV5-6
d_call: TRBD2
clone_size: NA
j_call: TRBJ2-5
cdr3_aa: CASSPAGGSQETQYF
cdr3_nt: TGTGCCAGCAGCCCAGCGGGGGGATCCCAAGAGACCCAGTACTTC

cdr3_length: 15
v_call: TRBV5-1
d_call: NA
clone_size: NA
j_call: TRBJ2-5
cdr3_aa: CASSFNGQVKETQYF
cdr3_nt: TGCGCCAGCAGCTTTAACGGACAAGTAAAAGAGACCCAGTACTTC

cdr3_length: 15
v_call: TRBV18
d_call: TRBD1
clone_size: few
j_call: TRBJ2-7
cdr3_aa: CASSPPTRGLYEQYF
cdr3_nt: TGTGCCAGCTCACCACCGACCAGGGGGCTCTACGAGCAGTACTTC

cdr3_length: 17
v_call: TRBV4-1
d_call: TRBD1
clone_size: NA
j_call: TRBJ1-2
cdr3_aa: CASSQDGTGGVPFGYTF
cdr3_nt: TGCGCCAGCAGCCAAGATGGGACAGGGGGTGTCCCTTTTGGCTACACCTTC

cdr3_length: 15
v_call: TRBV19
d_call: NA
clone_size: once
j_call: TRBJ2-7
cdr3_aa: CASSISGTSTYEQYF
cdr3_nt: TGTGCCAGTAGTATAAGTGGGACATCTACCTACGAGCAGTACTTC

cdr3_length: 14
v_call: TRBV10-3
d_call: NA
clone_size: NA
j_call: TRBJ1-1
cdr3_aa: CAISDPGGHTEAFF
cdr3_nt: TGTGCCATCAGTGACCCAGGAGGCCACACTGAAGCTTTCTTT

cdr3_length: 15
v_call: TRBV4-3
d_call: NA
clone_size: many
j_call: TRBJ1-2
cdr3_aa: CASSQVPGQPHGYTF
cdr3_nt: TGCGCCAGCAGCCAAGTACCGGGACAACCCCATGGCTACACCTTC

cdr3_length: 15
v_call: TRBV6-5
d_call: TRBD1
clone_size: few
j_call: TRBJ1-1
cdr3_aa: CASSPLDREFTEAFF
cdr3_nt: TGTGCCAGCAGTCCCCTGGACAGGGAGTTCACTGAAGCTTTCTTT

cdr3_length: 14
v_call: TRBV6-1
d_call: TRBD1
clone_size: NA
j_call: TRBJ1-2
cdr3_aa: CASTRDRTNYGYTF
cdr3_nt: TGTGCCAGCACCCGGGACAGGACCAACTATGGCTACACCTTC

cdr3_length: 13
v_call: TRBV29-1
d_call: NA
clone_size: NA
j_call: TRBJ1-1
cdr3_aa: CSARGFRDTEAFF
cdr3_nt: TGCAGCGCCCGGGGGTTCAGGGACACTGAAGCTTTCTTT

cdr3_length: 16
v_call: TRBV6-4
d_call: NA
clone_size: few
j_call: TRBJ2-1
cdr3_aa: CASSERSGRGDNEQFF
cdr3_nt: TGTGCCAGCAGTGAAAGGTCGGGGAGAGGTGACAATGAGCAGTTCTTC

cdr3_length: 15
v_call: TRBV5-1
d_call: TRBD1
clone_size: once
j_call: TRBJ1-1
cdr3_aa: CASSSREGAPTEAFF
cdr3_nt: TGCGCCAGCAGCTCAAGAGAGGGGGCGCCGACTGAAGCTTTCTTT

cdr3_length: 11
v_call: TRBV28
d_call: NA
clone_size: NA
j_call: TRBJ1-4
cdr3_aa: CASSLQEKLFF
cdr3_nt: TGTGCCAGCAGCTTACAGGAAAAACTGTTTTTT

cdr3_length: 12
v_call: TRBV6-1
d_call: NA
clone_size: NA
j_call: TRBJ1-2
cdr3_aa: CASSEWGGGYTF
cdr3_nt: TGTGCCAGCAGTGAATGGGGGGGTGGCTACACCTTC

cdr3_length: 17
v_call: TRBV2
d_call: TRBD2
clone_size: NA
j_call: TRBJ2-2
cdr3_aa: CASSSGLAGGNTGELFF
cdr3_nt: TGTGCCAGCAGTTCCGGACTAGCGGGAGGGAACACCGGGGAGCTGTTTTTT

cdr3_length: 15
v_call: TRBV9
d_call: NA
clone_size: NA
j_call: TRBJ1-5
cdr3_aa: CASSVGDQGWQPQHF
cdr3_nt: TGTGCCAGCAGCGTAGGCGACCAGGGGTGGCAGCCCCAGCATTTT

cdr3_length: 14
v_call: TRBV25-1
d_call: TRBD1
clone_size: NA
j_call: TRBJ2-3
cdr3_aa: CASSWTGWTDTQYF
cdr3_nt: TGTGCCAGCAGTTGGACAGGGTGGACAGATACGCAGTATTTT

cdr3_length: 13
v_call: TRBV2
d_call: NA
clone_size: NA
j_call: TRBJ2-7
cdr3_aa: CASSDTSRYEQYF
cdr3_nt: TGTGCCAGCAGTGACACTAGCCGATACGAGCAGTACTTC

cdr3_length: 16
v_call: TRBV7-9
d_call: TRBD1
clone_size: few
j_call: TRBJ2-2
cdr3_aa: CASSLVGGPRAGELFF
cdr3_nt: TGTGCCAGCAGCTTAGTAGGGGGCCCTAGGGCCGGGGAGCTGTTTTTT

cdr3_length: 13
v_call: TRBV29-1
d_call: TRBD1
clone_size: NA
j_call: TRBJ2-2
cdr3_aa: CSVENRGDGELFF
cdr3_nt: TGCAGCGTTGAGAACAGGGGGGACGGGGAGCTGTTTTTT

cdr3_length: 13
v_call: TRBV15
d_call: TRBD1
clone_size: NA
j_call: TRBJ1-2
cdr3_aa: CATRDPGTDGYTF
cdr3_nt: TGTGCCACCAGGGACCCCGGGACAGATGGCTACACCTTC

cdr3_length: 13
v_call: TRBV19
d_call: NA
clone_size: NA
j_call: TRBJ1-2
cdr3_aa: CASSINPGAGYTF
cdr3_nt: TGTGCCAGTAGTATCAATCCAGGGGCCGGCTACACCTTC

cdr3_length: 13
v_call: TRBV6-5
d_call: TRBD1
clone_size: NA
j_call: TRBJ2-7
cdr3_aa: CASSPSSDRGKYF
cdr3_nt: TGTGCCAGCAGCCCTTCTTCTGACAGGGGAAAGTACTTC